This TCR beta chain was found in a study of blood T cell repertoires in COVID-19. Study context: The United States, Italy and Spain supplied acute and convalescent COVID-19 samples. Nucleic acid was either cDNA or gDNA, and it came from T cells, B-cell-depleted T cells, or PBMCs.

In the authors' methods: Researchers report that nucleated cell counts were estimated from reference gene primer amplification. Libraries were prepared by immunoSEQ multiplex PCR; TCRdb keeps only in-frame clonotypes and omits some of them. Clone size and V and J calls were adopted from that table, with D and trimming inferred from the DNA. The table records about 100,000 clones, approximately 90% of them present only once. Trimming removed 1 base at V and 0 bases at J, with 5 bases between. In germline, CDR1 is SGHRS, CDR2 YFSETQ. This CDR3 is 13 amino acids long. The material sequenced was peripheral blood. This chain joins TRBV5-1 and TRBJ2-7; a possible D gene is TRBD2 (5 bases). The source is a woman over 75 with acute or convalescent COVID-19. In DNA, the CDR3 is TGCGCCAGCAGCTTGACTAGCTCCTACGAGCAGTACTTC. Translation: CASSLTSSYEQYF.